This TCR beta chain came from a study of CXCR3-negative and CXCR3-positive naive CD8 T cells. Regarding the study as a whole: Hydrophobicity of TRB CDR3s was greater in CXCR3-positive naive cells than in CXCR3-negative naive cells. Memory cells diverged, while naive CXCR3-positive and CXCR3-negative cells had similar TRBV-TRBJ usage. Whereas both naive subsets had comparably high diversity, memory CD8+ cells had much lower diversity. Naive subsets had comparable surface CD5, so TRB CDR3 properties gauged TCR strength.

CDR1 and CDR2 from the germline V gene are LGHDT and YNNKEL (reference sequence). The CDR3 contains 15 residues. Through 5' RACE with UMI labels, the TRB cDNA libraries were prepared. TCRdb re-called the 5' RACE reads and gives one entry per CDR3 protein, without DNA. The sample totals about 86,000 distinct CDR3 sequences. With respect to this clonotype: Its specificity is unknown.

V and J are TRBV3-1 and TRBJ2-5. The source material was naive CXCR3+ CD8+ T cells from blood. As to subset: CD45RO-CCR7+CD27+CD95- naive CD8+ T cells expressing CXCR3 (TNR3+). This clonotype was sampled from a human donor in good health. Some clones in this sample may be carry-over from other donors' samples. CDR3 sequence reads: CASSQDPGRQETQYF.